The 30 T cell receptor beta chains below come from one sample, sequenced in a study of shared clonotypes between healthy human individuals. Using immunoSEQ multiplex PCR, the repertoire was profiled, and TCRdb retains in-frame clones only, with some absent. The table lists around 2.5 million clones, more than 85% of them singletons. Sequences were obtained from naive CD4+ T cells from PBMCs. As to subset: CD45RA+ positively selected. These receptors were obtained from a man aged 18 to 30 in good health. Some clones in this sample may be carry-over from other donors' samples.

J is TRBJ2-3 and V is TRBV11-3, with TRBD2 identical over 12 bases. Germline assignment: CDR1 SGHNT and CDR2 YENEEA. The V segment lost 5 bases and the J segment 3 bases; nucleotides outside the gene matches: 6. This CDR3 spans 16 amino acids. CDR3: CASSKTSGSFTDTQYF. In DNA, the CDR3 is TGTGCCAGCAGCAAGACTAGCGGGAGTTTTACAGATACGCAGTATTTT.

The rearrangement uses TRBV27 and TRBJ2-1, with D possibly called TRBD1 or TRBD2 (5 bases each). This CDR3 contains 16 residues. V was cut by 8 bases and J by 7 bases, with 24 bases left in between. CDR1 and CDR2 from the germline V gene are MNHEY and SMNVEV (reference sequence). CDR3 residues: CASCSRDLSFGNEQFF. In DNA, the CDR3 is TGTGCCAGCTGTAGCAGGGACCTCTCCTTTGGGAATGAGCAGTTCTTC.

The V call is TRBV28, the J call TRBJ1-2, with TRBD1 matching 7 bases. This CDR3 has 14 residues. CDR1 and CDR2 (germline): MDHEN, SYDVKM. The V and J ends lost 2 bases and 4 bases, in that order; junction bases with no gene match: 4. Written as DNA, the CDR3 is TGTGCCAGCAGTTTAGAACAGGGGATCTATGGCTACACCTTC. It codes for CASSLEQGIYGYTF.

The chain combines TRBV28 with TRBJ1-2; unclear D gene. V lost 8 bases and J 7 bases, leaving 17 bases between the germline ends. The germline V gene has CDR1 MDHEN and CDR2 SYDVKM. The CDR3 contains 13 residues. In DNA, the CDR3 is TGTGCCAGCTCGACGGGGTCCTCGGGTGGCTACACCTTC. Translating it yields CASSTGSSGGYTF.

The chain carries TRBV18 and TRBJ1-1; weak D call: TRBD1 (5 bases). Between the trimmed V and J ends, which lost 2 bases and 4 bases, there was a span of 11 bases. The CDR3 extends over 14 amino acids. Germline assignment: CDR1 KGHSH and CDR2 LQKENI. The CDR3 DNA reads TGTGCCAGCTCACCATGGCAGGGACCCACTGAAGCTTTCTTT. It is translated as CASSPWQGPTEAFF.

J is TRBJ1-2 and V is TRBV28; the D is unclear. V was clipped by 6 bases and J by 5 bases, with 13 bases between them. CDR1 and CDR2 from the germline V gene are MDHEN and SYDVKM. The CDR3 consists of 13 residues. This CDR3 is CASRPPRTYGYTF. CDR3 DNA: TGTGCCAGCAGACCCCCAAGGACTTATGGCTACACCTTC.

The CDR3 protein is CASSQASGSYEQFF. CDR3 bases: TGTGCCAGCAGCCAAGCCAGCGGGAGCTATGAGCAGTTCTTC. This chain uses TRBV4-2 with TRBJ2-1; 8 bases are shared with TRBD2. The germline gives CDR1 LGHNA, CDR2 YNFKEQ. The CDR3 extends over 14 amino acids. V lost 1 base to trimming and J lost 8 bases; unmatched junction nucleotides: 4.

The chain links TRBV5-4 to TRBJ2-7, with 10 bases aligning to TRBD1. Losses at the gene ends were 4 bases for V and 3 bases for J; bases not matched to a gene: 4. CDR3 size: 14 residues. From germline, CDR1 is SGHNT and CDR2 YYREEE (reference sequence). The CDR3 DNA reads TGTGCCAGCAGCGGCCGGGACAGGGGCTACGAGCAGTACTTC. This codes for CASSGRDRGYEQYF.

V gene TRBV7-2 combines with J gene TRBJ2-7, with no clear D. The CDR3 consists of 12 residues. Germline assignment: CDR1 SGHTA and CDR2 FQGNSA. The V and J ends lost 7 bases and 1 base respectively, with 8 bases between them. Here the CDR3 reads CASTLGSYEQYF. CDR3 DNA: TGTGCCAGCACCCTGGGGTCCTACGAGCAGTACTTC.

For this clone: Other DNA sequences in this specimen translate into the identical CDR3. This chain's CDR3 is CASSLGRTDTQYF. Here the CDR3 DNA reads TGCGCCAGCAGCTTGGGCAGAACAGATACGCAGTATTTT. V gene TRBV5-1 combines with J gene TRBJ2-3; no clear D gene. Trimming pared 0 bases from V and 3 bases from J, leaving 5 bases between. The CDR3 runs 13 residues. Per the germline V gene, CDR1 is SGHRS and CDR2 is YFSETQ.

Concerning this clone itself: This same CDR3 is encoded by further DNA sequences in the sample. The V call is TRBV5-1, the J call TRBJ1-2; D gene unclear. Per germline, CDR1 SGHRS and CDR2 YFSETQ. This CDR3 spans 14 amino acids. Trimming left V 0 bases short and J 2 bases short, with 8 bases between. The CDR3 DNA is TGCGCCAGCAGCTTGGACCCCGGGAACTATGGCTACACCTTC. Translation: CASSLDPGNYGYTF.

In DNA form, the CDR3 reads TGTGCCAGCAGCTCCCTATCACTGGGCTCTGGAAACACCATATATTTT. It is translated as CASSSLSLGSGNTIYF. This chain joins TRBV7-9 and TRBJ1-3, with D unresolved. Germline values: CDR1 SEHNR, CDR2 FQNEAQ (reference sequence). There are 16 residues in the CDR3. Trimming left V 4 bases short and J 0 bases short, with 13 bases between. The full variable domain, with the rest looked up from reference TRBV7-9 and TRBJ1-3, is DTGVSQNPRHKITKRGQNVTFRCDPISEHNRLYWYRQTLGQGPEFLTYFQNEAQLEKSRLLSDRFSAERPKGSFSTLEIQRTEQGDSAMYLCASSSLSLGSGNTIYFGEGSWLTVV.

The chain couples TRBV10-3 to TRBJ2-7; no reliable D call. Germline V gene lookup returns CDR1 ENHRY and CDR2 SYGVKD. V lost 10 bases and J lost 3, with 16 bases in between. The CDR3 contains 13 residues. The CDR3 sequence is CATAAGPYYEQYF. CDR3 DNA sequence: TGTGCCACCGCCGCAGGTCCCTACTACGAGCAGTACTTC.

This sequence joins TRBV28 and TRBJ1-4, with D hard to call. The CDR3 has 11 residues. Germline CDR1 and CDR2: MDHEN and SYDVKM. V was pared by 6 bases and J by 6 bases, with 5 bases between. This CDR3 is CASRLHEKLFF. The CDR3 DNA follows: TGTGCCAGCAGGCTACATGAAAAACTGTTTTTT.

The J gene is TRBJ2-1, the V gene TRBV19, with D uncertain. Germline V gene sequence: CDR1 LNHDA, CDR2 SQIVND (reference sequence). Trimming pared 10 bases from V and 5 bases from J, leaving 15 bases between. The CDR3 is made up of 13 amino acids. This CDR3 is CATRRIANNEQFF. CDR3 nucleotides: TGTGCCACCCGTAGAATCGCTAACAATGAGCAGTTCTTC.

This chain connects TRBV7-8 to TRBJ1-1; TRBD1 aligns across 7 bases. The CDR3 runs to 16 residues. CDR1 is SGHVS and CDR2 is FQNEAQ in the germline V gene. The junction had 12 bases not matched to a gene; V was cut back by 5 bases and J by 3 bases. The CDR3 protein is CASSQDRAPAYTEAFF. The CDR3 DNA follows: TGTGCCAGCAGCCAAGACAGGGCTCCGGCCTACACTGAAGCTTTCTTT.

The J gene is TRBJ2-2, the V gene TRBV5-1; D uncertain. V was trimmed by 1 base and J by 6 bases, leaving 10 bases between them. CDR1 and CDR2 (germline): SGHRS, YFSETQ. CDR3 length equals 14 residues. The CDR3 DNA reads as TGCGCCAGCAGCTTGTACACCGGTTCCGGGGAGCTGTTTTTT. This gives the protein CASSLYTGSGELFF.

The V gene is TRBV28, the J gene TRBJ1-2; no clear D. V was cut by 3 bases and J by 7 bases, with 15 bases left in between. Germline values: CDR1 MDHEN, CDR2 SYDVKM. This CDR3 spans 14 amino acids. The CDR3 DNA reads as TGTGCCAGCAGTTTCGGGCCACAAGTGGGTGGCTACACCTTC. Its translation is CASSFGPQVGGYTF.

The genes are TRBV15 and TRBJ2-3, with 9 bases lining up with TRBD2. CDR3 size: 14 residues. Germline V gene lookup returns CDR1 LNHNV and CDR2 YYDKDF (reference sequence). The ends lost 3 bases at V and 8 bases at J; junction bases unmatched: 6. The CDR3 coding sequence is TGTGCCACCAGCAGGTCCGTTAGCGGGAGTACGCAGTATTTT. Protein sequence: CATSRSVSGSTQYF.

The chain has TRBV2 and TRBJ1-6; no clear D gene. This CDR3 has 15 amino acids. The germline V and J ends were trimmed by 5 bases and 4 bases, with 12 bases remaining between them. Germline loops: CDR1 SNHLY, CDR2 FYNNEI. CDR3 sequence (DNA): TGTGCCAGCAGTAGGACGGACTCTTATAATTCACCCCTCCACTTT. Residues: CASSRTDSYNSPLHF.

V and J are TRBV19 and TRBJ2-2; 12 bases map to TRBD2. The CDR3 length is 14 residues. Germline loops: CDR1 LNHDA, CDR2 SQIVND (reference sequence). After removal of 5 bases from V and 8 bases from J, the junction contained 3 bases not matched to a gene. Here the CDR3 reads CASSRLAGEGELFF. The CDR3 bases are TGTGCCAGTAGTCGACTAGCGGGAGAAGGGGAGCTGTTTTTT. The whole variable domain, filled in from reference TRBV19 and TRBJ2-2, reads DGGITQSPKYLFRKEGQNVTLSCEQNLNHDAMYWYRQDPGQGLRLIYYSQIVNDFQKGDIAEGYSVSREKKESFPLTVTSAQKNPTAFYLCASSRLAGEGELFFGEGSRLTVL.

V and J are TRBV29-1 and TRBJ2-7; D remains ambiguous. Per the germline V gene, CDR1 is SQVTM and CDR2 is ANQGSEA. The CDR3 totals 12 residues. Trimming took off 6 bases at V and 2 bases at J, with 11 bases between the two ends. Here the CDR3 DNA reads TGCAGCGTGGAAAGGTCCGCCTACGAGCAGTACTTC. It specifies CSVERSAYEQYF.

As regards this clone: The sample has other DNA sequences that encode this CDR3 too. CDR3 DNA sequence: TGTGCCAGCACTGGGCTAAACACCGGGGAGCTGTTTTTT. This gives the protein CASTGLNTGELFF. This sequence joins TRBV28 and TRBJ2-2; D unclear. Germline values: CDR1 MDHEN, CDR2 SYDVKM. The CDR3 length is 13 residues. Deletions cut 7 bases from V and 2 bases from J, with 8 bases between.

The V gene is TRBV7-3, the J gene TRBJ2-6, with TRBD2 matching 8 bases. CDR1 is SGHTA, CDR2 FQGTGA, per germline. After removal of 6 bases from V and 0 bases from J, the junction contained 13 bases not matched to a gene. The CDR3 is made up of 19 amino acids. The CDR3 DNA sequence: TGTGCCAGCAGGTTCGATGGGACTAGTCCTTTCTCTGGGGCCAACGTCCTGACTTTC. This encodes CASRFDGTSPFSGANVLTF.

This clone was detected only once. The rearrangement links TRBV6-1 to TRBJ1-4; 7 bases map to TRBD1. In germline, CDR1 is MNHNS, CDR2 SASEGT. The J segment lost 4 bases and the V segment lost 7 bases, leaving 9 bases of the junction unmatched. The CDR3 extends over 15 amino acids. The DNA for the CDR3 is TGTGCCAGCACTAGAGGACAGGTTTATAATGAAAAACTGTTTTTT. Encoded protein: CASTRGQVYNEKLFF.

CDR3 protein: CAWTPTGNGYTF. In nucleotides, the CDR3 is TGTGCCTGGACACCGACAGGAAATGGCTACACCTTC. The chain links TRBV30 to TRBJ1-2; D may be TRBD1 (6 bases). The V and J ends lost 4 bases and 6 bases respectively, with 12 bases between them. Germline V lookup: CDR1 GTSNPN, CDR2 SVGIG (reference sequence). CDR3 length: 12 residues.

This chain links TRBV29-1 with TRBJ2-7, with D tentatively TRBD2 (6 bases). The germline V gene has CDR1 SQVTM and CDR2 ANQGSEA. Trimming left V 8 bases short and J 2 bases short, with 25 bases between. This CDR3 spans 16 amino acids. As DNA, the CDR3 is TGCAGCCCCAGCCTCGGGAGTACAACCCGAACCTACGAGCAGTACTTC. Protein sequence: CSPSLGSTTRTYEQYF.

The CDR3 region has the DNA TGTGCCAGCAGCTTAGAGGTCCGGGCTAGCAATCAGCCCCAGCATTTT. It yields the protein CASSLEVRASNQPQHF. V gene TRBV7-2 combines with J gene TRBJ1-5; D is unclear. CDR3 length equals 16 residues. Germline lookup yields CDR1 SGHTA and CDR2 FQGNSA. The V gene lost 1 base and the J gene lost 0 bases, with 10 bases spanning the gap.

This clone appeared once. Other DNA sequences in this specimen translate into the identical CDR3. The CDR3 sequence: CASSPNQADTQYF. The CDR3 region has the DNA TGTGCCAGCTCACCGAACCAAGCAGATACGCAGTATTTT. This sequence joins TRBV18 and TRBJ2-3; D unresolved. V lost 3 bases and J 4 bases, leaving 8 bases between the germline ends. Germline V gene sequence: CDR1 KGHSH, CDR2 LQKENI. The CDR3 is 13 amino acids. The entire variable domain, with the rest obtained from reference TRBV18 and TRBJ2-3, is as follows: NAGVMQNPRHLVRRRGQEARLRCSPMKGHSHVYWYRQLPEEGLKFMVYLQKENIIDESGMPKERFSAEFPKEGPSILRIQQVVRGDSAAYFCASSPNQADTQYFGPGTRLTVL.

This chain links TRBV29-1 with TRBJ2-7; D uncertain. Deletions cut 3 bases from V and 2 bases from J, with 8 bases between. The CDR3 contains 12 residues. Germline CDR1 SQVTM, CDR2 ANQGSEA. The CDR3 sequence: CSVETRPYEQYF. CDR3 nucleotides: TGCAGCGTTGAGACTCGCCCCTACGAGCAGTACTTC.